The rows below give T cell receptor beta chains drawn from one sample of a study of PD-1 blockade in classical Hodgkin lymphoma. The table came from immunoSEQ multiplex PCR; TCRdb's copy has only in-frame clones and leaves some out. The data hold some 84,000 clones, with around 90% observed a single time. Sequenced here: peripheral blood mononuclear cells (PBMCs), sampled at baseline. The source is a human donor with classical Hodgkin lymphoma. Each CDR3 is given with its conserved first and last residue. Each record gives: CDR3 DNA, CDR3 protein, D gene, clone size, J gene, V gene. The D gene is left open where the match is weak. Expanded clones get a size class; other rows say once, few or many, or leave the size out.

cdr3_nt: TGTGCCAGCAGTCCTGAAATATTCCTTGGTTCTAGCTCCTACGAGCAGTACTTC; cdr3_aa: CASSPEIFLGSSSYEQYF; d_call: .; clone_size: .; j_call: TRBJ2-7; v_call: TRBV25-1
cdr3_nt: TGTGCCAGCAGCCAAGTATTAGCGGGAGGCACAGATACGCAGTATTTT; cdr3_aa: CASSQVLAGGTDTQYF; d_call: TRBD2; clone_size: .; j_call: TRBJ2-3; v_call: TRBV4-2
cdr3_nt: TGTGCCAGCAGTGGCCGACAGGGAGACACTGAAGCTTTCTTT; cdr3_aa: CASSGRQGDTEAFF; d_call: TRBD1; clone_size: .; j_call: TRBJ1-1; v_call: TRBV2
cdr3_nt: TGTGCCAGCAGTCCGCGGGCAGGCAGGGTATACGAGCAGTACTTC; cdr3_aa: CASSPRAGRVYEQYF; d_call: .; clone_size: .; j_call: TRBJ2-7; v_call: TRBV6-5
cdr3_nt: TGTGCCAGTAGTAACCCCGGTGTTAGCGGGGGCTCCTACGAGCAGTACTTC; cdr3_aa: CASSNPGVSGGSYEQYF; d_call: TRBD2; clone_size: .; j_call: TRBJ2-7; v_call: TRBV19
cdr3_nt: TGCGCCAGCAGCATGATGGGCAGGGGGAACCACTACGAGCAGTACTTC; cdr3_aa: CASSMMGRGNHYEQYF; d_call: TRBD1; clone_size: .; j_call: TRBJ2-7; v_call: TRBV4-3
cdr3_nt: TGTGCCAGCAGCTTAGGTGTGGGGGCGGCGGCGGAGGGCCATGAGCAGTTCTTC; cdr3_aa: CASSLGVGAAAEGHEQFF; d_call: .; clone_size: .; j_call: TRBJ2-1; v_call: TRBV7-2
cdr3_nt: TGTGCCAGCAGCTTGCCCGGGGTCTCCTACGAGCAGTACTTC; cdr3_aa: CASSLPGVSYEQYF; d_call: .; clone_size: .; j_call: TRBJ2-7; v_call: TRBV5-6
cdr3_nt: TGTGCCAGCAGCCGGGACAGCTTTGATCAAGAGACCCAGTACTTC; cdr3_aa: CASSRDSFDQETQYF; d_call: TRBD1; clone_size: .; j_call: TRBJ2-5; v_call: TRBV5-8
cdr3_nt: TGTGCCAGCAGCTTAGGATCAGCGGGAGCAAGGACAGATACGCAGTATTTT; cdr3_aa: CASSLGSAGARTDTQYF; d_call: TRBD2; clone_size: few; j_call: TRBJ2-3; v_call: TRBV7-9
cdr3_nt: TGTGCCAGCAGCTTAGGCACGGGAGGGGCGAAATCCTACGAGCAGTACTTC; cdr3_aa: CASSLGTGGAKSYEQYF; d_call: TRBD2; clone_size: .; j_call: TRBJ2-7; v_call: TRBV11-2
cdr3_nt: TGTGCCAGTAGTATTGGAGTATTGGGGGCGCGTGGCTACACCTTC; cdr3_aa: CASSIGVLGARGYTF; d_call: .; clone_size: once; j_call: TRBJ1-2; v_call: TRBV19
cdr3_nt: TGTGCCAGTAGAAGCCGGGACAGGGCCGTTGGCTACACCTTC; cdr3_aa: CASRSRDRAVGYTF; d_call: TRBD1; clone_size: .; j_call: TRBJ1-2; v_call: TRBV19
cdr3_nt: TGTGCCAGCAGCTTAGTACTAGCGGGTCAAGAGACCCAGTACTTC; cdr3_aa: CASSLVLAGQETQYF; d_call: TRBD2; clone_size: once; j_call: TRBJ2-5; v_call: TRBV5-8
cdr3_nt: TGTGCCAGCAGCGTAGAGGTCGGGGAGCTGTTTTTT; cdr3_aa: CASSVEVGELFF; d_call: .; clone_size: .; j_call: TRBJ2-2; v_call: TRBV9
cdr3_nt: TGTGCCTGGAGTGTAGCAATTCCCGGGAATACGCAGTATTTT; cdr3_aa: CAWSVAIPGNTQYF; d_call: .; clone_size: .; j_call: TRBJ2-3; v_call: TRBV30
cdr3_nt: TGTGCCAGCAGCCTGGGGGCAGGGTATGGCTACACCTTC; cdr3_aa: CASSLGAGYGYTF; d_call: .; clone_size: few; j_call: TRBJ1-2; v_call: TRBV11-2
cdr3_nt: TGTGCCACCAGCAGAGATGGGGGGACAGGGGTTGGCGAGCAGTACTTC; cdr3_aa: CATSRDGGTGVGEQYF; d_call: TRBD1; clone_size: .; j_call: TRBJ2-7; v_call: TRBV15